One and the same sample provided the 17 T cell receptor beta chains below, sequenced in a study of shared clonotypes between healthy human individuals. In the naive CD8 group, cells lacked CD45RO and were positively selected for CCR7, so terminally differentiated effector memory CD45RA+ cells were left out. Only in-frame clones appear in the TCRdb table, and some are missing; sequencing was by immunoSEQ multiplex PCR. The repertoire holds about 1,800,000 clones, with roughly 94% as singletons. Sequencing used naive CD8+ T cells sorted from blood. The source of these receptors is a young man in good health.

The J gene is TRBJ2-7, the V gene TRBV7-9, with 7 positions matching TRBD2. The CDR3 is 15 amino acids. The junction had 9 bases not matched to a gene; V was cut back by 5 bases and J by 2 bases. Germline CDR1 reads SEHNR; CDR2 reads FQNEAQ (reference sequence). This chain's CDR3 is CASSPSGGNTYEQYF. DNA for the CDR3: TGTGCCAGCAGCCCCTCGGGAGGCAATACCTACGAGCAGTACTTC.

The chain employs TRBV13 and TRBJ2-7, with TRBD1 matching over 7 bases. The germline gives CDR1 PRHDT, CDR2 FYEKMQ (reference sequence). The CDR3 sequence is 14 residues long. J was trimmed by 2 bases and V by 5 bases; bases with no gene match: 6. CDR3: CASSQPGQTYEQYF. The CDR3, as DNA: TGTGCCAGCAGCCAACCGGGACAGACCTACGAGCAGTACTTC.

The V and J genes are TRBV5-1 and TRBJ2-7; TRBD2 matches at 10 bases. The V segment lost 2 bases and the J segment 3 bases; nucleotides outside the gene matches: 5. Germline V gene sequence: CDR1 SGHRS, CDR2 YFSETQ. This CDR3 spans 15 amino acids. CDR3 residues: CASSFLAGDDYEQYF. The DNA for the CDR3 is TGCGCCAGCAGCTTTCTAGCGGGGGACGACTACGAGCAGTACTTC.

CDR3 residues: CASSGGTGVTGELFF. CDR3 DNA sequence: TGCGCCAGCAGTGGGGGGACAGGGGTCACCGGGGAGCTGTTTTTT. The chain is built from TRBV10-2 and TRBJ2-2, with 10 positions matching TRBD1. Germline-derived CDR1 and CDR2 are WSHSY and SAAADI. The CDR3 length is 15 residues. The J segment lost 4 bases and the V segment lost 4 bases, leaving 3 bases of the junction unmatched.

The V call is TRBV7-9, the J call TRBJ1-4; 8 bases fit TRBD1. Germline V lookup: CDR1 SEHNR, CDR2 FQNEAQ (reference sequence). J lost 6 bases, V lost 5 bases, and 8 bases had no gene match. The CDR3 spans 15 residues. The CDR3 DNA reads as TGTGCCAGCAGCGGGATGGACAGGGTGGATGAAAAACTGTTTTTT. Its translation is CASSGMDRVDEKLFF.

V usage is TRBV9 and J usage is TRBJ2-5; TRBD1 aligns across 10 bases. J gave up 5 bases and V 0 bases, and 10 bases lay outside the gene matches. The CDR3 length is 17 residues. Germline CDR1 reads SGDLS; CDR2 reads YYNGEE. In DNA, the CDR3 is TGTGCCAGCAGCGTAGCCGCCGACAGGGGGCGCCGGGAGACCCAGTACTTC. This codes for CASSVAADRGRRETQYF.

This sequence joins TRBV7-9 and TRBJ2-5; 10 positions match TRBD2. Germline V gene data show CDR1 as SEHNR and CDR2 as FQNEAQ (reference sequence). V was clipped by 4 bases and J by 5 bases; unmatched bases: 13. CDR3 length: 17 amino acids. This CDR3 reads CASSSFSGRPLGETQYF. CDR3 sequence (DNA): TGTGCCAGCAGCTCCTTTAGCGGGAGGCCCCTTGGGGAGACCCAGTACTTC. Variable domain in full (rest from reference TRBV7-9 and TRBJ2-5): DTGVSQNPRHKITKRGQNVTFRCDPISEHNRLYWYRQTLGQGPEFLTYFQNEAQLEKSRLLSDRFSAERPKGSFSTLEIQRTEQGDSAMYLCASSSFSGRPLGETQYFGPGTRLLVL.

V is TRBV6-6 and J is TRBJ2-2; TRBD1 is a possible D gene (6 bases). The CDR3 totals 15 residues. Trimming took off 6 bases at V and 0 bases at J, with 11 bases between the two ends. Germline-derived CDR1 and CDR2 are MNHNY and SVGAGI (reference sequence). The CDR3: CASSSGTPNTGELFF. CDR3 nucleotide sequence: TGTGCCAGCAGCTCCGGGACACCGAACACCGGGGAGCTGTTTTTT.

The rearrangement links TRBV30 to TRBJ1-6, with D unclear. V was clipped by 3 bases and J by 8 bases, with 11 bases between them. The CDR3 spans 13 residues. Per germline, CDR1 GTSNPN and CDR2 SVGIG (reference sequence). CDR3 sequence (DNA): TGTGCCTGGAGACCCCAGGATCATTCACCCCTCCACTTT. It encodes CAWRPQDHSPLHF.

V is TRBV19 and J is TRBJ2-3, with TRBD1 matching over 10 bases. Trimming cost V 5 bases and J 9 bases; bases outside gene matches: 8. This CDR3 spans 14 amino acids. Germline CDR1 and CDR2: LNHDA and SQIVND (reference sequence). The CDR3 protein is CASSFGQGVGTQYF. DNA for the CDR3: TGTGCCAGTAGTTTCGGACAGGGGGTAGGGACGCAGTATTTT.

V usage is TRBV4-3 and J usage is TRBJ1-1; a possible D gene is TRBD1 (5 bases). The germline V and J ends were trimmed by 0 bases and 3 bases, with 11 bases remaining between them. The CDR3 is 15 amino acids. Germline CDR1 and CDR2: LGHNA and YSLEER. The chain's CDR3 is CASSQDGVGHTEAFF. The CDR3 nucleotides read TGCGCCAGCAGCCAAGACGGGGTGGGGCACACTGAAGCTTTCTTT.

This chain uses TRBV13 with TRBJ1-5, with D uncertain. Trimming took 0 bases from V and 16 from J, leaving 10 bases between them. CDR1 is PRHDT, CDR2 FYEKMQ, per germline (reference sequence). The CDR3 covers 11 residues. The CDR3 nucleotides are TGTGCCAGCAGCTTAGGCCTTCCCGGCCATTTT. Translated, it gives CASSLGLPGHF.

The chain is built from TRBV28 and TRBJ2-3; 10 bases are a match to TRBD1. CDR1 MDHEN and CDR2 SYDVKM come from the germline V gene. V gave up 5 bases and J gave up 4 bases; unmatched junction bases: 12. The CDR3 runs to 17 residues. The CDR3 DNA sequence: TGTGCCAGCAGTCGTGGGGGGACAGGGGAATTTGCAGATACGCAGTATTTT. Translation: CASSRGGTGEFADTQYF.

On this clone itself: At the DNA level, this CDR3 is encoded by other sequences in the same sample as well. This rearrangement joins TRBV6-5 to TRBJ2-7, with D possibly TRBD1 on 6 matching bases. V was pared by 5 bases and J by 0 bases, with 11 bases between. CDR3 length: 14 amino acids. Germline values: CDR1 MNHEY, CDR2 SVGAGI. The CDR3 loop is CASSGQGSSYEQYF. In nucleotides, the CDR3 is TGTGCCAGCAGTGGCCAGGGGAGCTCCTACGAGCAGTACTTC.

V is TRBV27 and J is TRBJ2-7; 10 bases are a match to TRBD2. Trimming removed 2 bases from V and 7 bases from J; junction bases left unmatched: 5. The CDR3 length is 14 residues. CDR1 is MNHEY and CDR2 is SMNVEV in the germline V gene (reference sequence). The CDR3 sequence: CASSLLAGDLEQYF. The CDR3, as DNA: TGTGCCAGCAGTTTACTAGCGGGGGACCTTGAGCAGTACTTC.

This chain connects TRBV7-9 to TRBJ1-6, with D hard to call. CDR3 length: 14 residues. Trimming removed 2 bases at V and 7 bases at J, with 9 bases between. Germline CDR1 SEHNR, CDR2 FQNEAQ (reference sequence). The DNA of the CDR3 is TGTGCCAGCAGCTTATCTCTGGGAAATTCACCCCTCCACTTT. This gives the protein CASSLSLGNSPLHF.

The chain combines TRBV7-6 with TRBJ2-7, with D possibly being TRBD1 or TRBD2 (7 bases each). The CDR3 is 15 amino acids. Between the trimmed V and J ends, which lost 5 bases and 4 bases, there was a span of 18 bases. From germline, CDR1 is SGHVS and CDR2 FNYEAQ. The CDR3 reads CASSRFTGEGYEQYF. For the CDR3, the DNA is TGTGCCAGCAGCCGCTTTACAGGGGAGGGGTACGAGCAGTACTTC.